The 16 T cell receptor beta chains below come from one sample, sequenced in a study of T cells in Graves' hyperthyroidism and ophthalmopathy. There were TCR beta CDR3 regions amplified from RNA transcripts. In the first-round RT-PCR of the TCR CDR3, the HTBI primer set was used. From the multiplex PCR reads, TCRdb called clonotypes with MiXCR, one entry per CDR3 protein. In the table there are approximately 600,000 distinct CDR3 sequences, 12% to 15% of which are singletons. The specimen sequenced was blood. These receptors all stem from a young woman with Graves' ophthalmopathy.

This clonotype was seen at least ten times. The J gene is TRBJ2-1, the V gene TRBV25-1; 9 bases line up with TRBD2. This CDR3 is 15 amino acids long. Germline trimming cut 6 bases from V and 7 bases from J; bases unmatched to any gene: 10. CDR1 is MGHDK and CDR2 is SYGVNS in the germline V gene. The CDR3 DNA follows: TGTGCCAGCAGGCGATCCGGGACTAGCTGGAATGAGCAGTTCTTC. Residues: CASRRSGTSWNEQFF.

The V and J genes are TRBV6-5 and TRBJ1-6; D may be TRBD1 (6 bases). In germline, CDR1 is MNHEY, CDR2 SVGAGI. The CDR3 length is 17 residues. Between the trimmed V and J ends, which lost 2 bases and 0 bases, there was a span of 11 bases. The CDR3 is CASSYDTGSSYNSPLHF. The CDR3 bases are TGTGCCAGCAGTTACGATACAGGGAGCTCCTATAATTCACCCCTCCACTTT.

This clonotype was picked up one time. This CDR3 reads CSVLQGQGRDTYGYTF. In nucleotides, the CDR3 is TGCAGCGTTCTCCAAGGACAGGGGAGGGACACATATGGCTACACCTTC. The chain has TRBV29-1 and TRBJ1-2; 9 nucleotides agree with TRBD1. CDR1 and CDR2 (germline): SQVTM, ANQGSEA. Trimming took 5 bases from V and 5 from J; bases not matched to a gene: 15. This CDR3 region has 16 residues.

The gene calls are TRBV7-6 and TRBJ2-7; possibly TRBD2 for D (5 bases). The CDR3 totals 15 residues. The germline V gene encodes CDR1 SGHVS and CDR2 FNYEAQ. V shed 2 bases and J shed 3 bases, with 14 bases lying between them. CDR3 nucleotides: TGTGCCAGCAGCTTAAATAGTTTCGGGAACTACGAGCAGTACTTC. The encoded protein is CASSLNSFGNYEQYF.

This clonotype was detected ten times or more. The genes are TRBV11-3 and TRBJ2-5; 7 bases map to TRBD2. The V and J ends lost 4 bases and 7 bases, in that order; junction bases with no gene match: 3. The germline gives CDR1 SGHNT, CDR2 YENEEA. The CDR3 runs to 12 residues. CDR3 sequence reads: CASSSPGGTQYF. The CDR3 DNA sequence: TGTGCCAGCAGCTCACCGGGGGGGACCCAGTACTTC.

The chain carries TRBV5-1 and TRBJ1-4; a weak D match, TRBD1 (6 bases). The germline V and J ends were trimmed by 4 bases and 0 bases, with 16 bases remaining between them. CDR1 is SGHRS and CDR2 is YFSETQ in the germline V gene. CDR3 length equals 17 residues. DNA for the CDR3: TGCGCCAGCAGCAAACGGGGGGGGCCTGCAACTAATGAAAAACTGTTTTTT. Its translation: CASSKRGGPATNEKLFF.

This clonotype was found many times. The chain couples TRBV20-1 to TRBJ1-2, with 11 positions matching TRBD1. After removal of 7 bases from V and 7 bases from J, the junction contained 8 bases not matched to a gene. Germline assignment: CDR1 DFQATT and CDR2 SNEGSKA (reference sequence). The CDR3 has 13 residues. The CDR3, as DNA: TGCAGTGTAGCACGGACAGGGGGCGGTGGCTACACCTTC. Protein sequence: CSVARTGGGGYTF.

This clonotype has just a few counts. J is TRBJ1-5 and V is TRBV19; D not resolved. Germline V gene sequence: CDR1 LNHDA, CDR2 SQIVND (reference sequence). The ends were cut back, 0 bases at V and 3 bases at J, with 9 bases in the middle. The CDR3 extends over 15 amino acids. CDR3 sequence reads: CASSIEWQVNQPQHF. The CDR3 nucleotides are TGTGCCAGTAGTATAGAATGGCAGGTCAATCAGCCCCAGCATTTT.

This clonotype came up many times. The CDR3 is CASRVQGNYGYTF. CDR3 DNA sequence: TGTGCCAGCAGGGTACAGGGGAACTATGGCTACACCTTC. The gene calls are TRBV2 and TRBJ1-2, with 7 bases identical to TRBD1. This CDR3 is 13 amino acids long. V lost 6 bases, J lost 2 bases, and 3 bases stayed unmatched. Germline values: CDR1 SNHLY, CDR2 FYNNEI.

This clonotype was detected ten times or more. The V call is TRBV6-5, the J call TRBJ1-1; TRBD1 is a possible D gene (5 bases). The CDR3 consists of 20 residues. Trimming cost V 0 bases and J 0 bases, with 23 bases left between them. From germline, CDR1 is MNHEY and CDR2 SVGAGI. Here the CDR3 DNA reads TGTGCCAGCAGTTACTCGAGGCCGTGGACACGCCTTTACCTGAACACTGAAGCTTTCTTT. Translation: CASSYSRPWTRLYLNTEAFF.

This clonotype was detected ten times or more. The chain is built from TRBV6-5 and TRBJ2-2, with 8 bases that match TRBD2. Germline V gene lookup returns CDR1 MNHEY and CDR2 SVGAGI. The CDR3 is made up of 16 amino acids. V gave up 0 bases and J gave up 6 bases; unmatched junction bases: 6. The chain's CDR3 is CASSYSGGRSAGELFF. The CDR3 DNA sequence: TGTGCCAGCAGTTACTCTGGCGGGAGGAGCGCCGGGGAGCTGTTTTTT.

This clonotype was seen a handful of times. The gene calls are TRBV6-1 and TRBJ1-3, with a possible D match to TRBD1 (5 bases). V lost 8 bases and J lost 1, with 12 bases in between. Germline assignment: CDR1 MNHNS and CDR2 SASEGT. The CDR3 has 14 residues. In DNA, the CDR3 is TGTGCCAGCTCCATCGGACATTCTGGAAACACCATATATTTT. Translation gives CASSIGHSGNTIYF.

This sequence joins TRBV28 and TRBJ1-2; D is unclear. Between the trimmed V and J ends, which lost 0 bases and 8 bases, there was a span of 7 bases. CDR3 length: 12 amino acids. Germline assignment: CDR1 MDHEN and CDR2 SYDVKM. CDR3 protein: CASSLWSQGYTF. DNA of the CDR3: TGTGCCAGCAGTTTATGGTCCCAAGGCTACACCTTC.

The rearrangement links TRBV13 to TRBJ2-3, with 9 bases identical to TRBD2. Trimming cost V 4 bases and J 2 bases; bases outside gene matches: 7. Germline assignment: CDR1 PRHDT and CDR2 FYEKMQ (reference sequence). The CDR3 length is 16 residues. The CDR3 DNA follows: TGTGCCAGCAGCTCTATAGCGGGGGCTTCCACAGATACGCAGTATTTT. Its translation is CASSSIAGASTDTQYF.

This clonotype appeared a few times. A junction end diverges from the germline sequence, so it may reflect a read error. CDR3 in DNA: TGTGCCAGCAGCTTATCAGGCGGGGTTACTAACTATGGCTACACCTTC. It specifies CASSLSGGVTNYGYTF. The rearrangement uses TRBV28 and TRBJ1-2; D uncertain. CDR1 and CDR2 (germline): MDHEN, SYDVKM. The CDR3 spans 16 residues.

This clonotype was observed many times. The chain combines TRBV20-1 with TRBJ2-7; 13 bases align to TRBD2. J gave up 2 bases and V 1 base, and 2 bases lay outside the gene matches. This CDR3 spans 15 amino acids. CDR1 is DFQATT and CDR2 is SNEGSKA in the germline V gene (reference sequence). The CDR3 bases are TGCAGTGCTAGAGCCGGGACTAGCGGGACCTACGAGCAGTACTTC. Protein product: CSARAGTSGTYEQYF.